What follows describes a single TCR beta chain. The record originates from a study of shared clonotypes between healthy human individuals. The assay was immunoSEQ multiplex PCR, and TCRdb's table has in-frame clones only and misses some. The sample comprises about 980,000 clones, roughly 72% of which are singletons, and approximately 1.5% rests with the top ten. V trimming: 4 bases; J trimming: 7 bases; junction bases outside the gene matches: 6. From germline, CDR1 is LNHDA and CDR2 SQIVND (reference sequence). The CDR3 covers 17 residues. This receptor was identified in a man aged 18 to 35 in good health. The source material was memory CD4+ T cells sorted from blood. Subset of the sample: CD45RA-negative fraction. V usage is TRBV19 and J usage is TRBJ2-2, with 16 positions matching TRBD2. As DNA, the CDR3 is TGTGCCAGTAGTAGGGGACTAGCGGGAGGGCCGGTCGGGGAGCTGTTTTTT. Its protein is CASSRGLAGGPVGELFF. The full variable domain, in which reference TRBV19 and TRBJ2-2 provide the parts outside the CDR3, is DGGITQSPKYLFRKEGQNVTLSCEQNLNHDAMYWYRQDPGQGLRLIYYSQIVNDFQKGDIAEGYSVSREKKESFPLTVTSAQKNPTAFYLCASSRGLAGGPVGELFFGEGSRLTVL.